This T cell receptor (beta chain) was recorded in a study of cytomegalovirus exposure and HLA in healthy donors (dated by TCRdb to 2017 to 2019). Background on the whole study: An earlier analysis of around 600 of the donors reported 250 to 300 Gb of sequence data and some 120 million unique TCR beta sequences from some 180 million T cells. HLA typing covered class I and class II loci at four-digit resolution. A later genetic analysis took genome-wide SNP genotypes for about 55% of the 666 donors and used that subset as a discovery cohort. The study combined high-throughput TCR immunosequencing, statistical association of individual TCRs with disease status, and machine learning to predict cytomegalovirus infection status. A later analysis re-examined previously published TCR beta repertoires from roughly 650 donors and added high-resolution HLA genotyping to investigate patterns of TCR occurrence. A separate validation cohort of 90 to 150 different subjects was used in addition to the roughly 720-subject first cohort. Using immunosequencing, the study profiled T cell repertoires from 640 or so subjects and related those repertoires to cytomegalovirus serostatus. The study aimed to test whether signatures of past pathogen exposure could be identified by cataloging public T cell receptors. A handful of DR-DQ haplotypes were handled as single units for association and clustering because linkage in the cohort was strong. Typing coverage differed by locus: A, B, C, DRB1 and DQB1 were typed in about 629-640 donors, DQA1 in about 510, DPA1 in nearly 610, and DPB1 in 472. About 330 gigabases of sequencing data and around 80 million unique TCR sequences made up an early release that covered approximately 620 HLA-typed donors. Of the 398 genotyped donors, 70% to 90% were placed in the genetic ancestry cluster associated with self-reported Caucasian donors. Donor age, sex, ethnicity and CMV serostatus were compiled together with the repertoire data. Every repertoire in the discovery cohort had been generated on one and the same sequencing platform. To decide whether each TCR beta V gene segment behaved as functional or pseudogenic, an earlier analysis of approximately 590 of the donors relied on high-throughput TCR beta sequencing. In the later analysis, no new phenotypic data were used to find candidate immune exposures; instead, reliance was placed on TCR beta sequences and their occurrence across donors. On average, roughly 200,000 unique TCR beta nucleotide sequences were sequenced per donor among some 430 genotyped donors of the cohort, with around 19% of those sequences being non-productive. The study at large found these results: Broadly in line with IMGT annotations, most TCR beta V segments showed up in productive rearrangements about 87% or about 30% of the time in an earlier analysis of several hundred of the donors. Compared with equally common non-associated chains, HLA-associated TCR beta chains in a later analysis were more clonally expanded and had lower generation probabilities. Sequencing depth was assumed to be roughly uniform across donors in the presence/absence analyses, though that assumption may not hold. At a false discovery rate of 0.05, a later analysis linked 15,000 to 20,000 TCR beta sequences to specific HLA alleles. According to a later analysis, TCR association rates differed among HLA loci, with DRB1 alleles showing the most associated TCRs and HLA-C alleles showing the fewest. According to a later analysis, parvovirus B19, influenza, CMV and Epstein-Barr virus appeared linked to several top co-occurrence clusters. Most CMV-associated TCR beta chains appeared to be HLA-restricted in a later analysis, and the HLA associations seemed to be driven largely by CMV exposure. A cluster of highly shared sequence variants was judged likely to represent a technical artifact of the sequencing pipeline. The earlier analysis of a few hundred of the donors excluded some 15 rarely observed V segments, including chromosome 9 orphons, because counts were too low. In a later genetic analysis, fewer N-insertions in productive TCRs were reported among donors in an Asian-associated ancestry cluster than the approximately 710-donor mean. A further reported finding was that TCR beta sequences accurately predicted the HLA-A and HLA-B alleles for most subjects in the first cohort. Correlated functional status among segregating V segments might be attributable to linkage disequilibrium, but an unknown experimental factor could not be ruled out. The study gave a list of more than 150 TCR beta chains associated with cytomegalovirus. The classifier was reported to diagnose cytomegalovirus status with high specificity and sensitivity in both the original cohort and the validation cohort. The only immune exposure information available for the cohort was CMV serostatus. Because some donors lacked HLA typing at each locus, the association tests relied only on the typed subset. In vitro tests confirmed that a few of the cytomegalovirus-associated TCR beta chains recognize cytomegalovirus antigens. This cohort had only TCR beta chains sequenced, and the lack of alpha or paired-chain data limited which features could be detected. The 87-base-pair reads could not distinguish some IMGT-functional V segments, including TRBV6-2 and TRBV6-3, so those segments were excluded. In a later genetic analysis, a missense DCLRE1C variant was associated with V-gene and J-gene trimming of TCR beta chains, and the association was replicated in an independent cohort. The authors suggested that the approach could potentially be generalized to other disease states and immunological phenotypes. Most TCR sequences were seen in very few donors, while some public TCRs were found in many individuals. When HLA alleles, especially DR and DQ, strongly co-occurred, TCR associations were difficult to assign to individual alleles.

Library generation was performed with the immunoSEQ multiplex PCR assay. For the multiplex PCR, a mixture combining 60 forward primers for TCR Vbeta segments and 13 reverse primers for TCR Jbeta segments was used. Amplification of the CDR3 region of rearranged TCR beta genes was performed with a multiplex PCR assay on genomic DNA. On the Illumina HiSeq System, the amplified TCR beta libraries were sequenced as 87-base-pair reads. Turning to the authors' computational methods: Across the 500 to 750 repertoires, a later analysis counted 78 million or so unique TCR beta chains, some 11 million of which were shared by at least two donors. A nearest-neighbor algorithm error-corrected the raw reads and collapsed the reads into unique sequences, merging closely related sequences to remove PCR and sequencing errors. To assign V, D and J gene segments, CDR3 sequences were aligned to IMGT reference sequences. Each retained sequence needed at least a six-nucleotide match to both a V gene segment and a J gene segment. A rearrangement was called productive if the CDR3 had no stop codons and remained in frame with V and J, and every other rearrangement was called non-productive. CDR3 was defined by IMGT convention, running from the second conserved V-encoded cysteine to the conserved J-encoded phenylalanine. The earlier analysis of approximately 590 of the donors excluded any sequence lacking an unambiguous match to a single V gene segment. An earlier analysis of a few hundred of the donors called V segments functional above 56.7% productive rearrangements and segregating when the between-donor standard deviation exceeded 5%. A statistical classification framework was developed to diagnose cytomegalovirus status using the catalog of TCR beta chain sequences. V and J gene assignment, in a later analysis, came from comparing TCR nucleotide sequences with IMGT/GENE-DB human TR gene sequences. Using the TCRdist pipeline, a later analysis assigned CDR3 sequences along with most-parsimonious VDJ recombination scenarios. In a later analysis, each TCR beta chain was defined by its CDR3 amino acid sequence together with its V-gene family, and reads lacking a unique V-gene family were excluded. In a later analysis, a few hundred highly shared, low-generation-probability nucleotide sequences were removed to address suspected cross-contamination and a sequencing artifact. In a later analysis, a clonal expansion index was calculated for each public chain from normalized within-repertoire ranks of inferred template counts. In a later analysis, generation probabilities were computed with a VDJ recombination model fitted to out-of-frame rearrangements, and the resulting probabilities were checked against IGoR. In a later analysis, hypergeometric tests were used to score TCR-TCR, TCR-HLA and TCR-CMV co-occurrence, with a repertoire-size bias correction applied to TCR pairs. A later analysis estimated false discovery rates by permuting HLA or CMV assignments 20 times. In a later analysis, co-occurring TCRs were grouped with DBSCAN, and TCRdist sequence similarity was added when clustering was performed within HLA-allele-positive subsets. Repertoires with fewer than 30,000 or more than 120,000 public chains, plus five repertoires with anomalous nucleotide sharing, were excluded from co-occurrence clustering. In TCRdb, the immuneACCESS table is reduced to in-frame sequences with V and J assigned. These tables do not hold every clone; where another copy was compared, an unresolved V gene accounts for under half, and the others remain unexplained. V, J and clone size are taken as reported in that table, and D and trimming were inferred from the DNA itself. For this sample the table gives 120,000 to 150,000 clones, of which roughly 78% were detected only once. The ten largest make up approximately 2.1% of the sample.

Per the germline V gene, SGHVS is the CDR1 and FQNEAQ is the CDR2. There are 16 amino acids in the CDR3, from cysteine to phenylalanine inclusive. The only DNA kept is the CDR3, 48 bases in frame from the first base. The cohort was made up of roughly 670 healthy bone marrow donors. All cohort members were sampled while nominally healthy, although unrecorded immune exposures were likely present. The donor was CMV seronegative and was included in the group of hundreds of seronegative cohort members. A peripheral blood sample was provided by each donor, and peripheral blood mononuclear cells were used for TCR beta sequencing. Genomic DNA was extracted from the blood cell samples with the Qiagen DNeasy Blood Extraction Kit. The table lists this clone with a count of one. The antigen it binds to is not known. A read error may produce the germline difference seen at one junction end.

The sample taken for sequencing was PBMCs. The receptor was derived from a man aged 25-40 years in good health and CMV-seronegative. Recombination linked TRBV7-8 to TRBJ1-5; tentative D gene TRBD1, with 6 bases matching. The CDR3 region: CASSLWGPLSNQPQNF. The nucleotide sequence reads TGTGCCAGCAGCTTATGGGGGCCTCTTAGCAATCAGCCCCAGAATTTT. Outside the CDR3, residues come from the reference TRBV7-8 and TRBJ1-5 proteins, so the full variable domain is: GAGVSQSPRYKVAKRGQDVALRCDPISGHVSLFWYQQALGQGPEFLTYFQNEAQLDKSGLPSDRFFAERPEGSVSTLKIQRTQQEDSAVYLCASSLWGPLSNQPQNFGDGTRLSIL.